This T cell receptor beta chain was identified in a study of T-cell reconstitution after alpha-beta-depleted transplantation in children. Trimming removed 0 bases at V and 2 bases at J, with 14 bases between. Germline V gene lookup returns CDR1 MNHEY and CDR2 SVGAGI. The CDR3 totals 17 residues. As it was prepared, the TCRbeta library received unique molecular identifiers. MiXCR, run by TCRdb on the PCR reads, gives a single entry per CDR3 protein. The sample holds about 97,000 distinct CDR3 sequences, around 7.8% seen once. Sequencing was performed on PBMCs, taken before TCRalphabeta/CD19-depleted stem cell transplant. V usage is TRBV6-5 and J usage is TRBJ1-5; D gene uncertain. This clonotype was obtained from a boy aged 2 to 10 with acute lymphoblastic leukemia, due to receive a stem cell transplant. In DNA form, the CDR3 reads TGTGCCAGCAGTTACTCGAAAGACCATCGAGGCAATCAGCCCCAGCATTTT. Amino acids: CASSYSKDHRGNQPQHF.